These 22 T cell receptor beta chains were sequenced from one sample in a study of OX40 agonist ivuxolimab in advanced cancers. Measured with immunoSEQ multiplex PCR; TCRdb has only the in-frame clones, and not every one. The repertoire includes about 62,000 clones, roughly 85% of them detected once, and 4% sits in the top ten. The sample in question was CD4+ or CD8+ T cells sorted from blood, obtained in a trial of the OX40 agonist ivuxolimab. These receptors were obtained from an adult with an advanced solid tumor such as melanoma, head and neck, liver or kidney cancer.

The chain is built from TRBV11-2 and TRBJ2-7; no clear D. V gave up 0 bases and J gave up 0 bases, with 6 bases separating them. There are 14 residues in the CDR3. The V gene's germline CDR1 is SGHAT and CDR2 FQNNGV. CDR3 residues: CASSLDRNSYEQYF. The CDR3 DNA sequence: TGTGCCAGCAGCTTAGACAGGAACTCCTACGAGCAGTACTTC.

The rearrangement joins TRBV28 to TRBJ1-3, with 9 bases that match TRBD1. CDR3 size: 15 residues. Germline CDR1 and CDR2: MDHEN and SYDVKM. Unmatched junction bases numbered 4, after V lost 7 bases and J lost 0 bases. CDR3 amino acids: CASTGQGISGNTIYF. DNA for the CDR3: TGTGCCAGCACCGGACAGGGGATCTCTGGAAACACCATATATTTT.

This chain links TRBV29-1 with TRBJ1-1; D possibly corresponds to TRBD1 (6 bases). CDR1 is SQVTM and CDR2 is ANQGSEA in the germline V gene. The CDR3 is 14 amino acids. The V end was cut by 4 bases, the J end by 5 bases, with 17 bases between. This chain's CDR3 is CSVVGQKGGTEAFF. The CDR3 bases are TGCAGCGTTGTCGGACAGAAGGGAGGTACTGAAGCTTTCTTT.

V is TRBV7-2 and J is TRBJ1-4, with D possibly being TRBD1 (6 bases). CDR1 and CDR2 (germline): SGHTA, FQGNSA. This CDR3 is 15 amino acids long. V lost 1 base and J 5 bases, leaving 11 bases between the germline ends. The CDR3 loop is CASSLGGRTNEKLFF. The CDR3 nucleotides are TGTGCCAGCAGCTTAGGGGGGCGGACGAATGAAAAACTGTTTTTT.

The chain carries TRBV15 and TRBJ2-7, with 11 positions matching TRBD1. The CDR3 contains 16 residues. In germline, CDR1 is LNHNV, CDR2 YYDKDF (reference sequence). Germline trimming cut 0 bases from V and 4 bases from J; bases unmatched to any gene: 5. CDR3 loop: CATSRDRGTGGYEQYF. DNA of the CDR3: TGTGCCACCAGCAGAGATAGGGGGACAGGGGGGTACGAGCAGTACTTC. Full variable domain (outside the CDR3, taken from reference TRBV15 and TRBJ2-7): DAMVIQNPRYQVTQFGKPVTLSCSQTLNHNVMYWYQQKSSQAPKLLFHYYDKDFNNEADTPDNFQSRRPNTSFCFLDIRSPGLGDTAMYLCATSRDRGTGGYEQYFGPGTRLTVT.

The chain joins TRBV9 to TRBJ1-1; no definite D call. Germline CDR1 reads SGDLS; CDR2 reads YYNGEE. V gave up 2 bases and J gave up 6 bases, with 14 bases separating them. The CDR3 has 14 residues. The CDR3 region is CASSVLTADAEAFF. CDR3 coding DNA: TGTGCCAGCAGCGTCCTTACAGCCGACGCTGAAGCTTTCTTT.

V is TRBV2 and J is TRBJ1-5; maybe TRBD1 (6 bases). CDR1 is SNHLY, CDR2 FYNNEI, per germline. Between the trimmed V and J ends, which lost 5 bases and 2 bases, there was a span of 13 bases. CDR3 length: 15 residues. CDR3 protein: CASSLDSGGNQPQHF. The CDR3 bases are TGTGCCAGCAGTTTGGACAGCGGGGGCAATCAGCCCCAGCATTTT.

The chain is built from TRBV5-1 and TRBJ2-5; 9 bases map to TRBD1. The CDR3 covers 15 residues. V lost 3 bases, J lost 1 base, and 4 bases stayed unmatched. The V gene's germline CDR1 is SGHRS and CDR2 YFSETQ. The CDR3 sequence: CASSSTGGGQETQYF. The CDR3 coding sequence is TGCGCCAGCAGCTCGACAGGGGGAGGCCAAGAGACCCAGTACTTC.

The rearrangement links TRBV4-2 to TRBJ2-3; no firm D call. This CDR3 has 11 residues. CDR1 and CDR2 from the germline V gene are LGHNA and YNFKEQ. Trimming stripped 5 bases from V and 2 bases from J, with 2 bases between. Here the CDR3 reads CASSFTDTQYF. CDR3 in DNA: TGTGCCAGCAGCTTCACAGATACGCAGTATTTT.

The rearrangement joins TRBV2 to TRBJ1-2; TRBD1 aligns across 8 bases. Trimming cost V 3 bases and J 7 bases; bases outside gene matches: 7. The CDR3 consists of 14 residues. Germline assignment: CDR1 SNHLY and CDR2 FYNNEI. CDR3 sequence: CASSDQGAMSGYTF. The CDR3 region has the DNA TGTGCCAGCAGTGATCAGGGGGCAATGAGTGGCTACACCTTC.

This sequence joins TRBV27 and TRBJ2-5; 7 bases are a match to TRBD2. The DNA end favors TRBJ2-7, so the J call may be wrong. Germline V gene sequence: CDR1 MNHEY, CDR2 SMNVEV (reference sequence). This CDR3 has 14 amino acids. The CDR3 DNA sequence: TGTGCCAGCAGTTTCGCTGCGGGAGTTAACGAGCAGTACTTC. Amino acid sequence: CASSFAAGVNEQYF.

The chain uses TRBV4-2 and TRBJ1-2; 9 bases are a match to TRBD1. The CDR3 consists of 20 residues. Germline CDR1 LGHNA, CDR2 YNFKEQ. The V and J ends lost 0 bases and 0 bases, in that order; junction bases with no gene match: 14. CDR3 protein: CASSQDSSSGQGLSNYGYTF. The CDR3, as DNA: TGTGCCAGCAGCCAAGATTCGAGTAGCGGACAGGGGCTGTCTAACTATGGCTACACCTTC.

This chain joins TRBV6-5 and TRBJ2-3; 11 bases map to TRBD1. The CDR3 extends over 15 amino acids. The V segment lost 6 bases and the J segment 2 bases; nucleotides outside the gene matches: 4. Germline CDR1 MNHEY, CDR2 SVGAGI. CDR3 region: CASRTGQGATDTQYF. The CDR3 nucleotides read TGTGCCAGCAGGACTGGACAGGGGGCCACAGATACGCAGTATTTT.

The chain combines TRBV28 with TRBJ1-3; D uncertain. V lost 6 bases to trimming and J lost 0 bases, with 12 bases between them. Germline CDR1 MDHEN, CDR2 SYDVKM. CDR3 size: 15 residues. Written as DNA, the CDR3 is TGTGCCAGCAGCATTTCGCTTGCCTCTGGAAACACCATATATTTT. Its translation: CASSISLASGNTIYF.

The chain employs TRBV5-1 and TRBJ1-5; D ambiguous. Germline CDR1 SGHRS, CDR2 YFSETQ. Between the trimmed V and J ends, which lost 3 bases and 0 bases, there was a span of 4 bases. This CDR3 is built from 13 residues. Written as DNA, the CDR3 is TGCGCCAGCAGCTGGACTAGCAATCAGCCCCAGCATTTT. This translates into CASSWTSNQPQHF.

The rearrangement links TRBV5-5 to TRBJ2-3; tentative D call: TRBD1 (6 bases). Germline V gene data show CDR1 as SGHKS and CDR2 as YYEKEE (reference sequence). V lost 0 bases, J lost 1 base, and 12 bases lay in between. The CDR3 is 16 amino acids. CDR3 sequence reads: CASSLDRVTGTDTQYF. DNA of the CDR3: TGTGCCAGCAGCTTGGACAGGGTGACCGGCACAGATACGCAGTATTTT.

The V and J genes are TRBV9 and TRBJ1-2; weak D call: TRBD1 (6 bases). The CDR3 consists of 15 residues. Per germline, CDR1 SGDLS and CDR2 YYNGEE. Trimming removed 3 bases from V and 2 bases from J, with 14 bases in between. The CDR3: CASSARQDTNYGYTF. CDR3 DNA: TGTGCCAGCAGCGCTCGACAGGACACCAACTATGGCTACACCTTC.

V usage is TRBV28 and J usage is TRBJ1-1, with a possible D match to TRBD1 (5 bases). Trimming took off 3 bases at V and 11 bases at J, with 19 bases between the two ends. Looked up from germline, CDR1 is MDHEN and CDR2 is SYDVKM. This CDR3 is built from 14 residues. CDR3 in amino acids: CASSFPGPAGGAFF. DNA of the CDR3: TGTGCCAGCAGTTTTCCCGGGCCAGCCGGGGGGGCTTTCTTT.

This clone was found once. This chain links TRBV5-5 with TRBJ2-5; D unresolved. Trimming removed 1 base at V and 1 base at J, with 8 bases between. Germline V gene sequence: CDR1 SGHKS, CDR2 YYEKEE (reference sequence). The CDR3 totals 14 residues. Written as DNA, the CDR3 is TGTGCCAGCAGCTTGTCTCCTCGCCAAGAGACCCAGTACTTC. Translation: CASSLSPRQETQYF.

The chain has TRBV11-2 and TRBJ1-2; no reliable D call. Trimming pared 0 bases from V and 4 bases from J, leaving 3 bases between. CDR1 is SGHAT, CDR2 FQNNGV, per germline. This CDR3 is built from 12 residues. The CDR3 DNA sequence: TGTGCCAGCAGCTTAGACAGCTATGGCTACACCTTC. Protein sequence: CASSLDSYGYTF.

Written as DNA, the CDR3 is TGTGCCAGCAGTATTTACAGGGAAAACACTGAAGCTTTCTTT. Its translation is CASSIYRENTEAFF. J is TRBJ1-1 and V is TRBV28; D is perhaps TRBD1 (6 bases). In germline, CDR1 is MDHEN, CDR2 SYDVKM. This CDR3 comprises 14 residues. Trimming left V 5 bases short and J 2 bases short, with 12 bases between.

This clone was recorded a few times. The chain links TRBV2 to TRBJ2-7, with 8 bases aligning to TRBD1. Per the germline V gene, CDR1 is SNHLY and CDR2 is FYNNEI. CDR3 length: 14 amino acids. V lost 5 bases to trimming and J lost 2 bases; unmatched junction nucleotides: 5. The CDR3 DNA reads as TGTGCCAGCAGTACCAGGGGGCAGGCCTACGAGCAGTACTTC. Encoded protein: CASSTRGQAYEQYF.